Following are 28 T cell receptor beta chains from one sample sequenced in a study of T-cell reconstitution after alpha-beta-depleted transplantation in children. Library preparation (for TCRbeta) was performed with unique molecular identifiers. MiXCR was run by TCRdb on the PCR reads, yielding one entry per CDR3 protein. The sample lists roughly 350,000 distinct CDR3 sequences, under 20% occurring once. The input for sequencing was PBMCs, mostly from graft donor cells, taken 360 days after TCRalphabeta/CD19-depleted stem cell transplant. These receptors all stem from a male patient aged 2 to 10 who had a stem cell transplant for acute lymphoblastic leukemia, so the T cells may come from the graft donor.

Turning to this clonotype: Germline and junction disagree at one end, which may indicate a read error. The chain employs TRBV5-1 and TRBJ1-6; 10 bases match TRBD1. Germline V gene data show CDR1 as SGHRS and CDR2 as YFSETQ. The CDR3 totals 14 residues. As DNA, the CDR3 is TGCGCCACCAGCCGGGACAGGGGTGATTCACCCCTCCACTTT. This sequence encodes CATSRDRGDSPLHF.

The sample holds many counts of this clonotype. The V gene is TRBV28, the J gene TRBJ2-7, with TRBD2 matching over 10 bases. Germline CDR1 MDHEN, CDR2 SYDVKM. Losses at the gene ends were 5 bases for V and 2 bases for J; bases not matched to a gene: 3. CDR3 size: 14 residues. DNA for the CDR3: TGTGCCAGCAGTGGGCTAGCGGGAGCCTACGAGCAGTACTTC. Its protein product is CASSGLAGAYEQYF.

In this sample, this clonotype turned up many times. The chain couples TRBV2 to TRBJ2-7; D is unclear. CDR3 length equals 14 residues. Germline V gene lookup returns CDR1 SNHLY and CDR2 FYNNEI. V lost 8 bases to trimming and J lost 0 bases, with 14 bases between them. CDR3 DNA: TGTGCCAGCCTCTCGAAGGTTTCCTCCTACGAGCAGTACTTC. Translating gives CASLSKVSSYEQYF. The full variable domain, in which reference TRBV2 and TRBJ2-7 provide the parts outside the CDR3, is EPEVTQTPSHQVTQMGQEVILRCVPISNHLYFYWYRQILGQKVEFLVSFYNNEISEKSEIFDDQFSVERPDGSNFTLKIRSTKLEDSAMYFCASLSKVSSYEQYFGPGTRLTVT.

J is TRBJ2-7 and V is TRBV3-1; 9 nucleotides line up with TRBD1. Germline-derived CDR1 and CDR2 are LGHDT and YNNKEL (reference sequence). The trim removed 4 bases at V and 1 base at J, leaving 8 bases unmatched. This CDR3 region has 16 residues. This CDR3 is CASSPPYGQGSYEQYF. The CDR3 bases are TGTGCCAGCAGCCCTCCGTACGGACAGGGGTCCTACGAGCAGTACTTC.

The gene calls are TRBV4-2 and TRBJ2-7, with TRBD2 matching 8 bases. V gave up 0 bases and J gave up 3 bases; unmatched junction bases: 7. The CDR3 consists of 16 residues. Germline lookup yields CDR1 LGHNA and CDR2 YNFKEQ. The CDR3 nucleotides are TGTGCCAGCAGCCAAGAGGGGGGACTAGTGAGCTACGAGCAGTACTTC. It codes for CASSQEGGLVSYEQYF.

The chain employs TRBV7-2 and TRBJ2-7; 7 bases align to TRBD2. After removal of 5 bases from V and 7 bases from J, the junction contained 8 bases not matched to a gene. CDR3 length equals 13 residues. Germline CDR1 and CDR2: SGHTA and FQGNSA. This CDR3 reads CASSLGLVREQYF. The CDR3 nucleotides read TGTGCCAGCAGCCTCGGACTAGTACGGGAGCAGTACTTC.

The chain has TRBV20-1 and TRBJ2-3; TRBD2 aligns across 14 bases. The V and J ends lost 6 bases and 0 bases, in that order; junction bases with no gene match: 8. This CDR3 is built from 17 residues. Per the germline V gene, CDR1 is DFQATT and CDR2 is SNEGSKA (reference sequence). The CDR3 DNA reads TGCAGTGCAGGAGGACTAGCGGGAGGTCCTAGCACAGATACGCAGTATTTT. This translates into CSAGGLAGGPSTDTQYF.

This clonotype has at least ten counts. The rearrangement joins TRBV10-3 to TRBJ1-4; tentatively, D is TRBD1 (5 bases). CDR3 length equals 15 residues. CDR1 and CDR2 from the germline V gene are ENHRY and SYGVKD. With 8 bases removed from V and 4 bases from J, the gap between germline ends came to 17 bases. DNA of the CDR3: TGTGCCATCTCTCAGGGCCATACTTTTAATGAAAAACTGTTTTTT. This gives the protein CAISQGHTFNEKLFF.

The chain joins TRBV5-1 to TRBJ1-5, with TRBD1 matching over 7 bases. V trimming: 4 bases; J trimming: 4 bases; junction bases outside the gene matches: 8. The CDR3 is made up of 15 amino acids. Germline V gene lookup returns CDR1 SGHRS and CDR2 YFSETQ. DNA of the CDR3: TGCGCCAGCAGCCTGGAGGGACAGTCGAATCAGCCCCAGCATTTT. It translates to CASSLEGQSNQPQHF.

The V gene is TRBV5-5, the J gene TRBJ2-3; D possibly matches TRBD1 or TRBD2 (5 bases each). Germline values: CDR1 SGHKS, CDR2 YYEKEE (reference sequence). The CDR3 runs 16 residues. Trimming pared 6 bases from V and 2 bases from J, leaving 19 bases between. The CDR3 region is CASTPRGSAITDTQYF. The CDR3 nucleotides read TGTGCCAGCACGCCCCGGGGCTCAGCCATCACAGATACGCAGTATTTT.

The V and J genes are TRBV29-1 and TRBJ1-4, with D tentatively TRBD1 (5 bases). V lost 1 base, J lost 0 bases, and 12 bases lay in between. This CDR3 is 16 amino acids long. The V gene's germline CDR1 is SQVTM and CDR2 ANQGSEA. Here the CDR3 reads CSVEVGEAATNEKLFF. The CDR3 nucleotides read TGCAGCGTTGAAGTAGGGGAGGCGGCAACTAATGAAAAACTGTTTTTT.

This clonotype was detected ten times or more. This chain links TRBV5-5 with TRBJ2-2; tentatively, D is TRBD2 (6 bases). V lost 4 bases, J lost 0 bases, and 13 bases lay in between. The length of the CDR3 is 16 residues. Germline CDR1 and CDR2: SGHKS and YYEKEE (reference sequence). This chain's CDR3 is CASSLWDSTNTGELFF. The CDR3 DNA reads TGTGCCAGCAGCCTTTGGGACTCCACGAACACCGGGGAGCTGTTTTTT. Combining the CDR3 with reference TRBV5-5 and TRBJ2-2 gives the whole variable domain DAGVTQSPTHLIKTRGQQVTLRCSPISGHKSVSWYQQVLGQGPQFIFQYYEKEERGRGNFPDRFSARQFPNYSSELNVNALLLGDSALYLCASSLWDSTNTGELFFGEGSRLTVL.

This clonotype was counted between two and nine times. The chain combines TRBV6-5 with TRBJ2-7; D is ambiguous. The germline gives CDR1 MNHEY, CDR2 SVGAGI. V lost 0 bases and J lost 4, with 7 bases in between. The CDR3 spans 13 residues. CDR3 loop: CASSYSKVYEQYF. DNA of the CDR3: TGTGCCAGCAGTTACTCTAAGGTTTACGAGCAGTACTTC.

The CDR3 here is CAWSLGPLRTEAFF. DNA of the CDR3: TGTGCCTGGTCTCTCGGGCCTCTACGGACTGAAGCTTTCTTT. The J gene is TRBJ1-1, the V gene TRBV30; D gene unclear. This CDR3 contains 14 residues. Germline V gene data show CDR1 as GTSNPN and CDR2 as SVGIG (reference sequence). Between the trimmed V and J ends, which lost 5 bases and 5 bases, there was a span of 18 bases.

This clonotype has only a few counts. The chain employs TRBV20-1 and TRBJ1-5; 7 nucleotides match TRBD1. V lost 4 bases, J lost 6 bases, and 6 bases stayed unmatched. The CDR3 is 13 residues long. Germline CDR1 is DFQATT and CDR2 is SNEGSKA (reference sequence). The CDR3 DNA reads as TGCAGTGCTAAGCCCTGGACAGGTCAGCCCCAGCATTTT. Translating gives CSAKPWTGQPQHF.

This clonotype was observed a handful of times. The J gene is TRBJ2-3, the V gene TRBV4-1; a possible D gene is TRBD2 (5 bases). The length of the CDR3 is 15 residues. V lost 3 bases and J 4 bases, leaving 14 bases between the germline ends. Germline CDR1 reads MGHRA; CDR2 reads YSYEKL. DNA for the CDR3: TGCGCCAGCAGCCATGCTGGGTGGGGAGCAGATACGCAGTATTTT. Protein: CASSHAGWGADTQYF.

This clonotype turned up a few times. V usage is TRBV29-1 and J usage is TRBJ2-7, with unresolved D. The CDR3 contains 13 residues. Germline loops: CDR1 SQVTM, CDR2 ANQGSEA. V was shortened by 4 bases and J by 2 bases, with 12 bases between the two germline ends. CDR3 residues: CSVVLGMTYEQYF. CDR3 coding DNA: TGCAGCGTTGTTCTGGGGATGACCTACGAGCAGTACTTC.

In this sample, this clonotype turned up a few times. CDR3 in DNA: TGTGCCAGCAGAGAAACCGGACAGGGTGAAGCTTTCTTT. The encoded protein is CASRETGQGEAFF. The chain uses TRBV12-3 or TRBV12-4 and TRBJ1-1; 8 bases are a match to TRBD1. CDR3 length: 13 amino acids. The trim removed 6 bases at V and 7 bases at J, leaving 7 bases unmatched.

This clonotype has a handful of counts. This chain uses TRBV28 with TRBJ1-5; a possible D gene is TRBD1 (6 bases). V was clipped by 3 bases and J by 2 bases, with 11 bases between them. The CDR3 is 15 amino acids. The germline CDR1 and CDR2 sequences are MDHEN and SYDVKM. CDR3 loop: CASSFNRVGNQPQHF. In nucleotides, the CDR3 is TGTGCCAGCAGTTTTAACAGGGTGGGCAATCAGCCCCAGCATTTT.

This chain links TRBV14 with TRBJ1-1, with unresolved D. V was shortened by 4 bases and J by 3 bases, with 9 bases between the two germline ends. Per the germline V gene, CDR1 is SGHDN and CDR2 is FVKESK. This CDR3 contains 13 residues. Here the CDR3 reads CASSPIPDTEAFF. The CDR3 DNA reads TGTGCCAGCAGCCCAATTCCGGACACTGAAGCTTTCTTT.

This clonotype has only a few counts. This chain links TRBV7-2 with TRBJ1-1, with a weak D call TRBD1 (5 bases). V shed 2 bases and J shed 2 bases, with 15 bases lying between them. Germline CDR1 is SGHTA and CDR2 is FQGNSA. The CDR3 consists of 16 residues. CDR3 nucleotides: TGTGCCAGCAGCTTACGTACAGGACCGATTAACACTGAAGCTTTCTTT. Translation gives CASSLRTGPINTEAFF.

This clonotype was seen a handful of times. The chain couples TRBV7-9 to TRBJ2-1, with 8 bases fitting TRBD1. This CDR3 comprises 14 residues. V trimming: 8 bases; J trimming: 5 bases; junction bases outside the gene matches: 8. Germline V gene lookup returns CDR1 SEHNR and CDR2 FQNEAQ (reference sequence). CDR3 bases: TGTGCCAGCCCGAATGCGACAGGGGACAATGAGCAGTTCTTC. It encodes CASPNATGDNEQFF.

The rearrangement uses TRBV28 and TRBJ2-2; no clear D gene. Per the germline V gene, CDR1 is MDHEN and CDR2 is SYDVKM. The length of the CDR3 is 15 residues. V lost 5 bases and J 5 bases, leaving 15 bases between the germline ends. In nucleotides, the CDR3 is TGTGCCAGCAGTGCCCGCCGGCTAATTACCGGGGAGCTGTTTTTT. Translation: CASSARRLITGELFF.

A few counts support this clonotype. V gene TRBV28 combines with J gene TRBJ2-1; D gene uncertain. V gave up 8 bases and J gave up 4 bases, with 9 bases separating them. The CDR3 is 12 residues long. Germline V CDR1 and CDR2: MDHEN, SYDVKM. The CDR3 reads CASGLFYNEQFF. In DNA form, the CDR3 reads TGTGCCAGCGGATTGTTTTACAATGAGCAGTTCTTC.

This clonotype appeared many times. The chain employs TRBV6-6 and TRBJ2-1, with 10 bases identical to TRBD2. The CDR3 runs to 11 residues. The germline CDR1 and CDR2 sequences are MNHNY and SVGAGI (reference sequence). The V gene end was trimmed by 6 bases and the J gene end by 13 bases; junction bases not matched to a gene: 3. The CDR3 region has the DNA TGTGCCAGCAGCCCTAGCGGGAGACAGTTCTTC. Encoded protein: CASSPSGRQFF.

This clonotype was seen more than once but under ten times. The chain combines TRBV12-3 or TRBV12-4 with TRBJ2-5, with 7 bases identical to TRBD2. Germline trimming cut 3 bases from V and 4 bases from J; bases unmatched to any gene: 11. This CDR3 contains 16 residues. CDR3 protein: CASSFGEGQVPETQYF. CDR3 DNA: TGTGCCAGCAGTTTCGGGGAGGGCCAGGTCCCAGAGACCCAGTACTTC.

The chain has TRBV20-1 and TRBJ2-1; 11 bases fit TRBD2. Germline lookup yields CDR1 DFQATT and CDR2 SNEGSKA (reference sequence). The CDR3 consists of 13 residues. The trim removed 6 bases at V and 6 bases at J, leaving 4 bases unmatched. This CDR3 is CSAPGLAGNEQFF. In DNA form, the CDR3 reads TGCAGTGCCCCAGGACTAGCGGGCAATGAGCAGTTCTTC.

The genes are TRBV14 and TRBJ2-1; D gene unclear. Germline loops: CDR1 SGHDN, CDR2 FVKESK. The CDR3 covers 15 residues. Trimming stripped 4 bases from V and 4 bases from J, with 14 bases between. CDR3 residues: CASSPLLGKYNEQFF. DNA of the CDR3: TGTGCCAGCAGCCCACTATTGGGGAAATACAATGAGCAGTTCTTC.